This entry is about one T cell receptor beta chain. This clonotype is categorized as medium-sized (0.01 to 0.1%). Its antigen is currently not known. There are no base qualities to consult, and no much larger clone falls within one base. Instrument on record: Illumina HiSeq 2500. Quantitative 5'-RACE with molecular barcodes was used to prepare TCR beta libraries. As for the authors' bioinformatics: A new computational method based on a probabilistic model of VDJ rearrangement was used to identify disease-linked TCR variants. Starting from the raw public reads, TCRdb applied fastp trimming at Q25, assembled clones with MiXCR and retained in-frame beta chains. CDR3 protein sequences are deduplicated, and each keeps its most common genes and DNA. These V and J calls derive from TCRdb rather than the authors' analysis. For this sample there are 25,000 to 30,000 distinct CDR3 sequences; roughly 5% appear just once. The ten largest clones add up to around 1.9% of the sample.

The CDR1 and CDR2 encoded by the germline V gene are SGDLS and YYNGEE. V sheds 0 bases and J sheds 1 base, leaving 7 bases between their ends. The CDR3 starts with the cysteine, ends with the phenylalanine, and has 14 residues. The retained sequence is limited to the CDR3, 42 bases, with the frame set at the first base. The data are from a study of CD8 T cells in ankylosing spondylitis (TCRdb year 2017). Looking at the study overall: T cell receptor beta repertoires were profiled in healthy donors and ankylosing spondylitis patients so that disease-linked TCR variants could be found. The full study cohort comprised some 27 ankylosing spondylitis patients and over a hundred healthy donors. Peripheral blood was sampled, and synovial fluid was also collected from ankylosing spondylitis patients. General study outcomes and caveats: The disease-linked clones had a CD8+ phenotype and were found at relatively low frequencies in peripheral blood. The disease-linked clones were reported to be significantly enriched in matched synovial fluid samples from ankylosing spondylitis patients. Blood from ankylosing spondylitis patients appeared to be characterized by a TCR beta motif made up of several highly homologous amino acid variants. Some motif variants were previously reported in synovial fluid and blood of reactive arthritis patients, suggesting common disease-initiation mechanisms.

The source material was blood, either unsorted or a sorted T cell fraction (not recorded which). The V gene is TRBV9 and the J gene is TRBJ1-1; TRBD1 is a weak D gene call, 6 bases matching. The sequence came from a female donor with ankylosing spondylitis or in good health (not recorded which). The DNA is TGTGCCAGCAGCGTAGGGGGGCAGAACACTGAAGCTTTCTTT. Its protein is CASSVGGQNTEAFF.